This T cell receptor beta chain emerged from a study of T cells after yellow fever vaccination. Study results and caveats: A faster peak, day 5 versus 15, was reached by the weaker secondary response.

TCR cDNA, made by 5'RACE template switching, carried an added universal primer site and UMIs. MiXCR, applied by TCRdb to the 5' RACE reads, yields one record per CDR3 protein. The repertoire includes 340,000 or so distinct CDR3 sequences, about 12% of them detected once, and 2.5% to 4% sits in the top ten. Of note for this clonotype: What it binds is not known.

The CDR3 is 15 residues long. Germline CDR1 and CDR2: MNHNS and SASEGT. J was trimmed by 8 bases and V by 6 bases; bases with no gene match: 12. Sequencing was performed on CD4+ T cells sorted from PBMCs, taken 15 days after the yellow fever booster vaccination. The chain combines TRBV6-1 with TRBJ2-1, with TRBD2 identical over 8 bases. The receptor comes from a man between 18 and 29 years old who received the YFV17D yellow fever vaccine. CDR3 DNA sequence: TGTGCCAGCAGCCTCGGGGGGGCCGGTGGTCATGAGCAGTTCTTC. Amino acids: CASSLGGAGGHEQFF.